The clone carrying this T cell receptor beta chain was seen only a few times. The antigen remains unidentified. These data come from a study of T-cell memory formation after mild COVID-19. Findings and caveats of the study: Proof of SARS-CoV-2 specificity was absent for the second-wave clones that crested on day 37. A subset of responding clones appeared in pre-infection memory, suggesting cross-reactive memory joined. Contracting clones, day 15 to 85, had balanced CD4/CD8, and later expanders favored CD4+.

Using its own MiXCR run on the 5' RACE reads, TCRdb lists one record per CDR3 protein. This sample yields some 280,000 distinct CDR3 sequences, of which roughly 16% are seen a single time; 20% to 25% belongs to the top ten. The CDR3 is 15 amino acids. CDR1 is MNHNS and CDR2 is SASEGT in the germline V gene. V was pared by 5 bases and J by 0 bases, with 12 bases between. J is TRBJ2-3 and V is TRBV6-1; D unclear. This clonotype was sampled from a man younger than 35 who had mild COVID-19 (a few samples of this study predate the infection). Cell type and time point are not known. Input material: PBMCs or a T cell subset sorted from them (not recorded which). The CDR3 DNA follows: TGTGCCAGCAGTACGTCTATAACAAGCACAGATACGCAGTATTTT. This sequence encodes CASSTSITSTDTQYF.